This T cell receptor (beta chain) was found in a study of blood T cell repertoires in COVID-19 (dated by TCRdb to about 2020). In the study overall: Samples covering the acute and convalescent phases of COVID-19 were provided by collaborators in the United States, Italy and Spain. Sample metadata almost always included a de-identified subject ID, COVID-19 status, age in years and sex. The material from the prospective study consisted of cDNA or gDNA derived from T cells, B-cell-depleted T cells, or PBMCs. The samples were drawn from the first 160 participants of the ongoing ImmuneRACE study and from 1,254 subjects provided by 6 global collaborators. The repertoires were released in a freely available public database meant as a resource for research on the immune response to SARS-CoV-2. Where HLA class I and class II types were available, the types were taken from metadata supplied by the sample provider, not from assay-based typing. Subjects who had been exposed to COVID-19, were actively infected with it, or had recovered from it provided the deeply sampled blood TCRbeta repertoires that made up the dataset.

Another Seattle source contributed samples from volunteer blood donors who had recovered from COVID-19. Whole blood was collected in K2EDTA tubes by collaborating institutions according to the institutions' own protocols. For TCRbeta analysis, collaborators shipped samples in one of three forms: frozen whole blood, isolated PBMCs, or DNA extracted from either of those sample types. The paper as a whole reports these results and caveats: How much clinical and demographic metadata was included differed by source and by participant, and the metadata was provided uncurated.

From a lookup of the germline V gene (reference sequence), CDR1 and CDR2 are LGHDT and YNNKEL. Including the terminal cysteine and phenylalanine, the CDR3 comprises 15 residues. Of all the DNA, just the CDR3 is kept, 45 bases in frame from base 1. V is cut by 4 bases and J by 2 bases, and the space between the germline ends is 14 bases. The immunoSEQ Assay, a bias-controlled multiplex PCR, was used to amplify TCRbeta CDR3 regions from genomic DNA. The study's processing was this. The number of nucleated cells in each sample was estimated from the amplification of reference gene primers within the assay. To quantify the absolute abundance of each unique TCRbeta CDR3 rearrangement, sequence reads were collapsed and filtered. For each sample, productive Simpson clonality was calculated by taking the square root of Simpson's diversity index across productive rearrangements. This is the immuneACCESS table as TCRdb keeps it, with only in-frame sequences that have V and J called. A part of the clones is gone; compared with another copy, unresolved V genes explain less than half, and the rest is unexplained. V and J calls and clone size come straight from that table; D and trimming were deduced from the DNA. This sample comprises some 230,000 clones, roughly 85% of them detected only once. The top ten hold over 2% of the sample.

A note on this clone: No cognate antigen has been identified for it. No per-base quality is available; no much larger clone lies one base away.

The rearrangement joined TRBV3-1 (or the pseudogene TRBV3-2) to TRBJ2-5, and TRBD2 may be the D gene, going by 5 matching bases. The source is a man aged 25-40 years who had recovered from COVID-19. Material for sequencing was peripheral blood. The bases read TGTGCCAGCAGCCGCCGGGGAGCGGTGCAAGAGACCCAGTACTTC. Translated, this gives CASSRRGAVQETQYF.